What follows are 28 T cell receptor beta chains derived from one specimen sequenced in a study of T cells in Graves' hyperthyroidism and ophthalmopathy. The CDR3 regions of TCR beta were amplified from RNA transcripts. HTBI primers were employed in a first-round RT-PCR of the TCR CDR3. Each CDR3 protein is one row after TCRdb ran MiXCR on the multiplex PCR reads. Of a few hundred thousand distinct CDR3 sequences in the sample, 11% to 15% were seen once. The sequenced sample was blood. The receptors originated from a woman in her thirties or forties with Graves' hyperthyroidism.

The chain carries TRBV7-2 and TRBJ2-2; 8 positions match TRBD1. V trimming: 4 bases; J trimming: 4 bases; junction bases outside the gene matches: 2. The germline V gene encodes CDR1 SGHTA and CDR2 FQGNSA. The CDR3 covers 14 residues. CDR3 amino acids: CASSSGQATGELFF. DNA of the CDR3: TGTGCCAGCAGCTCGGGACAGGCCACCGGGGAGCTGTTTTTT.

This clonotype showed up many times. The chain uses TRBV7-9 and TRBJ2-4; possible D gene TRBD2, 6 bases. This CDR3 is 14 amino acids long. Germline assignment: CDR1 SEHNR and CDR2 FQNEAQ (reference sequence). Trimming stripped 5 bases from V and 4 bases from J, with 12 bases between. The CDR3 loop reads CASSPRERKNIQYF. The DNA for the CDR3 is TGTGCCAGCAGCCCACGGGAGAGGAAAAACATTCAGTACTTC. Drawing the rest from reference TRBV7-9 and TRBJ2-4, the complete variable domain is DTGVSQNPRHKITKRGQNVTFRCDPISEHNRLYWYRQTLGQGPEFLTYFQNEAQLEKSRLLSDRFSAERPKGSFSTLEIQRTEQGDSAMYLCASSPRERKNIQYFGAGTRLSVL.

The genes are TRBV28 and TRBJ1-2; 8 bases map to TRBD1. This CDR3 region has 14 residues. V was pared by 6 bases and J by 8 bases, with 11 bases of the junction left unmatched. The germline V gene encodes CDR1 MDHEN and CDR2 SYDVKM. This chain's CDR3 is CASRVPTGVEGYTF. The CDR3 nucleotides read TGTGCCAGCAGGGTCCCGACAGGGGTGGAGGGCTACACCTTC.

This clonotype was counted a few times. The chain is built from TRBV5-4 and TRBJ2-3; TRBD2 aligns across 8 bases. V was pared by 0 bases and J by 0 bases, with 3 bases of the junction left unmatched. In germline, CDR1 is SGHNT, CDR2 YYREEE (reference sequence). This CDR3 spans 16 amino acids. The CDR3 loop reads CASSLVAGLSTDTQYF. The CDR3 DNA reads TGTGCCAGCAGCTTGGTAGCGGGGCTTAGCACAGATACGCAGTATTTT.

The V call is TRBV2, the J call TRBJ1-1; perhaps TRBD1 as D (5 bases). The CDR3 extends over 15 amino acids. Trimming took off 6 bases at V and 5 bases at J, with 19 bases between the two ends. Germline V lookup: CDR1 SNHLY, CDR2 FYNNEI. For the CDR3, the DNA is TGTGCCAGCAGCGATGGGACGAAAGGTGAGACTGAAGCTTTCTTT. This encodes CASSDGTKGETEAFF.

This clonotype was seen repeatedly, ten times or more. The chain uses TRBV7-3 and TRBJ2-3; TRBD2 is a possible D gene (7 bases). Germline loops: CDR1 SGHTA, CDR2 FQGTGA. V was pared by 5 bases and J by 4 bases, with 13 bases between. This CDR3 is 14 amino acids long. The CDR3 region has the DNA TGTGCCAGCAGCCCTGGGGGGGGCCCAGATACGCAGTATTTT. This gives the protein CASSPGGGPDTQYF.

This clonotype was seen many times. The chain employs TRBV12-5 and TRBJ1-5; 7 nucleotides align to TRBD1. Losses at the gene ends were 6 bases for V and 5 bases for J; bases not matched to a gene: 7. Looked up from germline, CDR1 is LGHNT and CDR2 is FRNRAP. The CDR3 is made up of 14 amino acids. Here the CDR3 DNA reads TGTGCTAGTGGCCGACAGGGTAAGGATCAGCCCCAGCATTTT. This encodes CASGRQGKDQPQHF.

This clonotype was counted many times. The chain combines TRBV7-9 with TRBJ1-4; 8 bases line up with TRBD1. V trimming: 5 bases; J trimming: 4 bases; junction bases outside the gene matches: 6. Germline V lookup: CDR1 SEHNR, CDR2 FQNEAQ (reference sequence). This CDR3 spans 15 amino acids. The DNA of the CDR3 is TGTGCCAGCAGCCCCCGGGACAGGATTAATGAAAAACTGTTTTTT. Residues: CASSPRDRINEKLFF.

This clonotype was seen ten or more times. The V and J genes are TRBV12-3 or TRBV12-4 and TRBJ2-3; no firm D call. There are 12 residues in the CDR3. Trimming removed 3 bases at V and 4 bases at J, with 5 bases between. The CDR3 DNA is TGTGCCAGCAGTTTTATCCCAGATACGCAGTATTTT. This encodes CASSFIPDTQYF.

This clonotype has a single count. The chain combines TRBV6-9 with TRBJ2-1; 7 nucleotides align to TRBD1. The CDR3 is 15 residues long. Germline V gene lookup returns CDR1 MNHGY and CDR2 SVAAGI. V lost 4 bases to trimming and J lost 3 bases; unmatched junction nucleotides: 6. The CDR3 sequence is CASSSPGQIYNEQFF. The CDR3 coding sequence is TGTGCCAGCAGTTCCCCGGGACAGATCTACAATGAGCAGTTCTTC.

This clonotype was observed many times. The V and J genes are TRBV12-3 or TRBV12-4 and TRBJ1-2; D might be TRBD1 (6 bases). The CDR3 runs to 16 residues. Trimming removed 3 bases at V and 0 bases at J, with 14 bases between. CDR3 in amino acids: CASSFFGQLTNYGYTF. In DNA, the CDR3 is TGTGCCAGCAGTTTTTTTGGACAGCTTACTAACTATGGCTACACCTTC.

This clonotype was found a few times. The chain has TRBV28 and TRBJ1-5; D is perhaps TRBD1 (6 bases). V gave up 7 bases and J gave up 5 bases, with 9 bases separating them. CDR1 MDHEN and CDR2 SYDVKM come from the germline V gene. The CDR3 runs 12 residues. CDR3 sequence reads: CASNRGDQPQHF. CDR3 coding DNA: TGTGCCAGCAATAGGGGGGATCAGCCCCAGCATTTT. The full variable domain, with the rest looked up from reference TRBV28 and TRBJ1-5, is DVKVTQSSRYLVKRTGEKVFLECVQDMDHENMFWYRQDPGLGLRLIYFSYDVKMKEKGDIPEGYSVSREKKERFSLILESASTNQTSMYLCASNRGDQPQHFGDGTRLSIL.

Many counts were recorded for this clonotype. In DNA form, the CDR3 reads TGTGCCAGCGGTGGGTTTTTTGAGATGGAGACCCAGTACTTC. Translating it yields CASGGFFEMETQYF. The V and J genes are TRBV2 and TRBJ2-5; D gene uncertain. Trimming took off 8 bases at V and 5 bases at J, with 18 bases between the two ends. There are 14 residues in the CDR3. CDR1 is SNHLY, CDR2 FYNNEI, per germline.

This clonotype was detected ten times or more. The rearrangement links TRBV6-1 to TRBJ2-3; D is ambiguous. The CDR3 covers 18 residues. CDR1 and CDR2 from the germline V gene are MNHNS and SASEGT. Between the trimmed V and J ends, which lost 10 bases and 0 bases, there was a span of 26 bases. Written as DNA, the CDR3 is TGTGCCACCTCCCCGGACGGCTCTCCCCCAGATAGCACAGATACGCAGTATTTT. It codes for CATSPDGSPPDSTDTQYF.

In its sample, this clonotype was seen many times. The chain uses TRBV27 and TRBJ1-6; D gene uncertain. The CDR3 extends over 14 amino acids. Looked up from germline, CDR1 is MNHEY and CDR2 is SMNVEV (reference sequence). V lost 5 bases to trimming and J lost 9 bases, with 14 bases between them. CDR3 sequence reads: CASSPSTVGSPLHF. Written as DNA, the CDR3 is TGTGCCAGCAGTCCCAGCACCGTTGGTTCACCCCTCCACTTT.

V is TRBV3-1 and J is TRBJ2-7; the match to TRBD2 covers 11 bases. The V gene end was trimmed by 0 bases and the J gene end by 4 bases; junction bases not matched to a gene: 5. Germline values: CDR1 LGHDT, CDR2 YNNKEL (reference sequence). The CDR3 loop spans 16 amino acids. The CDR3 bases are TGTGCCAGCAGCCAAGATCTAACTAGCGGGAGTTACGAGCAGTACTTC. Translated: CASSQDLTSGSYEQYF.

This rearrangement joins TRBV5-6 to TRBJ1-2; D is unresolved. Germline CDR1 SGHDT, CDR2 YYEEEE. V shed 0 bases and J shed 5 bases, with 11 bases lying between them. The CDR3 loop spans 14 amino acids. CDR3 sequence: CASSLEEPFYGYTF. The DNA for the CDR3 is TGTGCCAGCAGCTTGGAAGAGCCCTTTTATGGCTACACCTTC. Drawing the rest from reference TRBV5-6 and TRBJ1-2, the complete variable domain is DAGVTQSPTHLIKTRGQQVTLRCSPKSGHDTVSWYQQALGQGPQFIFQYYEEEERQRGNFPDRFSGHQFPNYSSELNVNALLLGDSALYLCASSLEEPFYGYTFGSGTRLTVV.

The chain uses TRBV6-1 and TRBJ1-5, with 7 nucleotides matching TRBD1. The CDR3 totals 15 residues. The V gene end was trimmed by 6 bases and the J gene end by 4 bases; junction bases not matched to a gene: 9. Germline values: CDR1 MNHNS, CDR2 SASEGT. CDR3 sequence: CASRDRDGDNQPQHF. In DNA, the CDR3 is TGTGCCAGCAGAGACAGGGATGGGGATAATCAGCCCCAGCATTTT.

This clonotype was counted ten times or more. The V gene is TRBV5-1, the J gene TRBJ1-1, with 9 positions matching TRBD1. The V gene's germline CDR1 is SGHRS and CDR2 YFSETQ. V was pared by 3 bases and J by 5 bases, with 11 bases of the junction left unmatched. The CDR3 sequence is 16 residues long. In DNA, the CDR3 is TGCGCCAGCAGCTCATCAACTAGGACAGGGGAAACTGAAGCTTTCTTT. Translation gives CASSSSTRTGETEAFF.

This clonotype was picked up many times. This chain connects TRBV2 to TRBJ2-7; D may be TRBD2 (6 bases). CDR1 is SNHLY, CDR2 FYNNEI, per germline. This CDR3 comprises 16 residues. V was clipped by 8 bases and J by 3 bases, with 23 bases between them. CDR3 coding DNA: TGTGCCAGCGGGGCCCAGGAGGGCCTAGCGAGCTACGAGCAGTACTTC. Translation gives CASGAQEGLASYEQYF.

The chain links TRBV7-9 to TRBJ2-7, with 12 bases matching TRBD2. Germline CDR1 and CDR2: SEHNR and FQNEAQ (reference sequence). V lost 8 bases to trimming and J lost 2 bases; unmatched junction nucleotides: 10. This CDR3 has 16 residues. CDR3 sequence (DNA): TGTGCCAGCCAAGGGACGACTAGCGGGGGACCCTACGAGCAGTACTTC. It specifies CASQGTTSGGPYEQYF.

This clonotype was observed a handful of times. The J gene is TRBJ2-3, the V gene TRBV7-9, with 9 positions matching TRBD1. V lost 4 bases and J lost 6; bases outside the gene matches: 5. Germline CDR1 reads SEHNR; CDR2 reads FQNEAQ (reference sequence). The CDR3 covers 14 residues. CDR3 region: CASSWTGEGDTQYF. The CDR3 DNA reads TGTGCCAGCAGCTGGACAGGGGAGGGCGATACGCAGTATTTT.

This clonotype came up a few times. This chain joins TRBV6-6 and TRBJ2-1; 7 bases line up with TRBD1. Germline loops: CDR1 MNHNY, CDR2 SVGAGI (reference sequence). V lost 0 bases, J lost 0 bases, and 2 bases stayed unmatched. This CDR3 is built from 16 residues. CDR3: CASSYSGDSSYNEQFF. The DNA of the CDR3 is TGTGCCAGCAGTTACTCGGGGGACAGCTCCTACAATGAGCAGTTCTTC.

This clonotype was counted many times. The rearrangement links TRBV20-1 to TRBJ2-7; 11 bases match TRBD2. V was pared by 5 bases and J by 6 bases, with 18 bases of the junction left unmatched. The germline V gene has CDR1 DFQATT and CDR2 SNEGSKA (reference sequence). CDR3 length equals 17 residues. For the CDR3, the DNA is TGCAGTGCTCCCGGGACTAGCGGAGTATACTTTGAAGTCGAGCAGTACTTC. This codes for CSAPGTSGVYFEVEQYF.

Note on this clonotype: This may come from a read error, since a much larger clone is one base off. The J gene is TRBJ1-2, the V gene TRBV27, with 11 bases that match TRBD1. V gave up 5 bases and J gave up 4 bases; unmatched junction bases: 6. CDR3 length equals 15 residues. CDR1 and CDR2 from the germline V gene are MNHEY and SMNVEV (reference sequence). The chain's CDR3 is CASSTRDRGSYGYTF. CDR3 DNA sequence: TGTGCCAGCAGTACCCGGGACAGGGGGAGCTATGGCTACACCTTC.

This clonotype was seen a few times. The genes are TRBV28 and TRBJ1-2, with 7 bases identical to TRBD1. Germline CDR1 is MDHEN and CDR2 is SYDVKM. The V segment lost 2 bases and the J segment 8 bases; nucleotides outside the gene matches: 11. This CDR3 comprises 15 residues. CDR3: CASSLTRDREKGYTF. DNA for the CDR3: TGTGCCAGCAGTTTAACCCGAGACAGGGAGAAGGGCTACACCTTC.

This clonotype occurred many times. The V and J genes are TRBV7-8 and TRBJ2-1; TRBD2 agrees at 8 bases. V dropped 1 base and J dropped 3; count of bases not matched to a gene: 5. CDR1 is SGHVS, CDR2 FQNEAQ, per germline. The CDR3 contains 16 residues. CDR3 sequence reads: CASSLEPSGYYNEQFF. CDR3 bases: TGTGCCAGCAGCTTAGAACCTAGCGGGTACTACAATGAGCAGTTCTTC. Filled out from reference TRBV7-8 and TRBJ2-1, the complete variable domain reads GAGVSQSPRYKVAKRGQDVALRCDPISGHVSLFWYQQALGQGPEFLTYFQNEAQLDKSGLPSDRFFAERPEGSVSTLKIQRTQQEDSAVYLCASSLEPSGYYNEQFFGPGTRLTVL.

The chain combines TRBV27 with TRBJ2-2; unclear D gene. The ends were cut back, 3 bases at V and 4 bases at J, with 3 bases in the middle. The CDR3 has 12 residues. Germline V lookup: CDR1 MNHEY, CDR2 SMNVEV (reference sequence). The CDR3 spells CASSFFTGELFF. CDR3 DNA sequence: TGTGCCAGCAGTTTTTTCACCGGGGAGCTGTTTTTT.